This T cell receptor (beta chain) derives from a study of blood T cell repertoires in COVID-19. Study as a whole: Specimens from acute and convalescent COVID-19 originated in the United States, Italy and Spain.

Original handling: Reference gene primer amplification gave estimated nucleated cell counts. Clones were read by immunoSEQ multiplex PCR, and TCRdb kept only the in-frame ones, dropping some. V, J and clone size reflect that table, while D and trimming were determined from the DNA. The sample carries about 400,000 clones, approximately 86% recorded once. Cohorts were determined from participant-reported clinical history. This TCR was sampled from a woman aged 40 to 50 with acute COVID-19. The specimen was PBMCs or T cells enriched from blood (not recorded which).

CDR3 coding DNA: TGTGCCAGCAGACAGGCCCGGGCCAATGAGCAGTTCTTC. It is translated as CASRQARANEQFF. The chain has TRBV6-6 and TRBJ2-1, with D tentatively TRBD1 (5 bases). Germline V gene sequence: CDR1 MNHNY, CDR2 SVGAGI (reference sequence). This CDR3 is 13 amino acids long. V lost 6 bases to trimming and J lost 6 bases, with 12 bases between them.